The sequence of this TCR beta chain was determined in a study of blood T cell repertoires in COVID-19. In the source study's methods: Reference gene primer amplification gave estimated nucleated cell counts. This table comes from immunoSEQ multiplex PCR, and its TCRdb copy is limited to in-frame clones, with some not included. That table furnishes V, J and clone size, whereas the DNA furnished D and trimming. The data contain 110,000 to 150,000 clones, approximately 91% of them seen just once; the ten biggest clones take up 1.5% to 2%. Germline-derived CDR1 and CDR2 are MNHEY and SMNVEV (reference sequence). The CDR3 totals 14 residues. V lost 5 bases and J lost 0, with 8 bases in between.

Material: peripheral blood. The chain employs TRBV27 and TRBJ2-1; D perhaps matches TRBD2 (6 bases). This TCR derives from a man between 65 and 79 years old with acute or convalescent COVID-19. CDR3 coding DNA: TGTGCCAGCAGTAGCGGGCGCTCCTACAATGAGCAGTTCTTC. Protein product: CASSSGRSYNEQFF.